This T cell receptor beta chain was sequenced for a study of CD8+CD57+ T cells in acquired aplastic anemia. On the study more broadly: Sorted CD4+ and CD8+ cells yielded DNA averaging about 2.9 ug. CD4+ reads averaged about 10.8 million in healthy donors.

Germline V lookup: CDR1 SGHTA, CDR2 FQGTGA. There are 14 residues in the CDR3. Trimming at V came to 5 bases and at J to 7 bases, leaving 8 bases not matched to a gene. This clonotype came up many times. Its antigen is not identified. Genomic DNA constituted the template upon which TCR beta VDJ and CDR3 profiling was performed. TCRdb ran MiXCR on the reads and lists one entry per CDR3 protein. The table records about 190,000 distinct CDR3 sequences, 50% to 55% of them present only once. Study-wide results and caveats: CD8+ Simpson's diversity in patients was not significantly different from that in controls.

Input material: sorted CD4+, CD8+, or CD8+CD57+ T cells (not recorded which) from PBMCs. The chain combines TRBV7-3 with TRBJ2-1, with TRBD1 matching 7 bases. The sequence was collected from a human donor in good health, serving as a control. DNA for the CDR3: TGTGCCAGCAGCACCCGACAGGGCTCAAATGAGCAGTTCTTC. Its protein product is CASSTRQGSNEQFF.